These 21 T cell receptor beta chains originate from one sample sequenced in a study of T cell responses to AZD1222 COVID-19 vaccine. Only in-frame clones appear in the TCRdb table, and some are missing; sequencing was by immunoSEQ multiplex PCR. Of some 150,000 clones in the sample, about 93% are singletons; the top ten hold 1.5% to 2%. This material consisted of peripheral blood, taken on day 0 of AZD1222 vaccination. Receptor source: an adult in good health.

This chain uses TRBV12-3 or TRBV12-4 with TRBJ2-1, with D perhaps matching TRBD1 or TRBD2 (5 bases each). This CDR3 has 12 residues. Deletions cut 6 bases from V and 12 bases from J, with 15 bases between. CDR3 amino acids: CASSPTPGAQFF. CDR3 DNA: TGTGCCAGCAGCCCTACTCCCGGGGCGCAGTTCTTC.

The V and J genes are TRBV3-1 (or the pseudogene TRBV3-2) and TRBJ1-4; D not certain. The CDR3 extends over 15 amino acids. Germline lookup yields CDR1 LGHDT and CDR2 YNNKEL (reference sequence). Trimming removed 3 bases from V and 0 bases from J, with 8 bases in between. CDR3 bases: TGTGCCAGCAGCCATCGAACAGCAACTAATGAAAAACTGTTTTTT. This translates into CASSHRTATNEKLFF.

The chain recombines TRBV14 with TRBJ2-3; a possible D gene is TRBD1 (6 bases). Germline V gives CDR1 SGHDN, CDR2 FVKESK. The V and J ends lost 4 bases and 5 bases respectively, with 13 bases between them. The CDR3 spans 14 residues. DNA of the CDR3: TGTGCCAGCAGCCTAGGACCAGGGGTAGATACGCAGTATTTT. The encoded protein is CASSLGPGVDTQYF.

The chain employs TRBV5-1 and TRBJ2-5; D gene unclear. Germline CDR1 and CDR2: SGHRS and YFSETQ. V lost 0 bases, J lost 5 bases, and 5 bases lay in between. This CDR3 comprises 12 residues. The CDR3 DNA reads as TGCGCCAGCAGCTTGGATGGGGAGACCCAGTACTTC. Translating gives CASSLDGETQYF.

The rearrangement uses TRBV7-9 and TRBJ2-1; TRBD2 matches at 10 bases. CDR1 and CDR2 (germline): SEHNR, FQNEAQ (reference sequence). V dropped 5 bases and J dropped 4; count of bases not matched to a gene: 5. The CDR3 runs 15 residues. The DNA of the CDR3 is TGTGCCAGCAGCCCCCGTAGCGGGGGGTACAATGAGCAGTTCTTC. Its translation is CASSPRSGGYNEQFF.

The chain is built from TRBV9 and TRBJ1-2, with 8 bases lining up with TRBD1. This CDR3 has 18 residues. V trimming: 3 bases; J trimming: 5 bases; junction bases outside the gene matches: 18. Germline lookup yields CDR1 SGDLS and CDR2 YYNGEE. CDR3 coding DNA: TGTGCCAGCAGCGCGCCCTCGGACAGGGAAAGGGGAAAATATGGCTACACCTTC. Encoded protein: CASSAPSDRERGKYGYTF.

J is TRBJ2-7 and V is TRBV5-1; 7 bases agree with TRBD1. The CDR3 contains 14 residues. Germline-derived CDR1 and CDR2 are SGHRS and YFSETQ. Trimming removed 4 bases from V and 5 bases from J; junction bases left unmatched: 9. Here the CDR3 reads CASSLRTGPNEQYF. The DNA of the CDR3 is TGCGCCAGCAGCCTCCGGACAGGCCCCAACGAGCAGTACTTC.

J is TRBJ1-2 and V is TRBV6-5; D call uncertain. The CDR3 runs to 15 residues. Trimming left V 5 bases short and J 4 bases short, with 17 bases between. Per the germline V gene, CDR1 is MNHEY and CDR2 is SVGAGI. The CDR3 coding sequence is TGTGCCAGCAGTCCTGCCCCGATTGGCTCCTATGGCTACACCTTC. This codes for CASSPAPIGSYGYTF.

The chain couples TRBV14 to TRBJ1-1, with TRBD1 matching over 7 bases. Looked up from germline, CDR1 is SGHDN and CDR2 is FVKESK. The CDR3 extends over 12 amino acids. V lost 8 bases, J lost 8 bases, and 8 bases stayed unmatched. The CDR3 DNA follows: TGTGCCAGCGCTGACAGGGTTGGGGAAGCTTTCTTT. Its translation: CASADRVGEAFF.

V gene TRBV4-1 combines with J gene TRBJ2-2; D may be TRBD2 (5 bases). The V end lost 1 base, the J end lost 3 bases, and 15 bases lay between the germline ends. Germline V gene lookup returns CDR1 MGHRA and CDR2 YSYEKL. This CDR3 is built from 17 residues. The CDR3: CASSQVLVRDYTGELFF. CDR3 coding DNA: TGCGCCAGCAGCCAAGTTCTCGTGAGGGATTACACCGGGGAGCTGTTTTTT.

The chain is built from TRBV6-5 and TRBJ1-4, with D tentatively TRBD1 (5 bases). The CDR3 runs to 12 residues. V lost 11 bases, J lost 12 bases, and 19 bases lay in between. The germline CDR1 and CDR2 sequences are MNHEY and SVGAGI. This CDR3 reads CASAAWGGELFF. The CDR3 nucleotides read TGTGCCTCAGCAGCATGGGGGGGTGAACTGTTTTTT.

The chain uses TRBV5-4 and TRBJ2-1; D possibly corresponds to TRBD2 (5 bases). CDR1 and CDR2 from the germline V gene are SGHNT and YYREEE (reference sequence). The CDR3 is 15 amino acids. Trimming took off 2 bases at V and 1 base at J, with 10 bases between the two ends. Here the CDR3 DNA reads TGTGCCAGCAGCTTTATCGCGGGTTCCTACAATGAGCAGTTCTTC. Translating it yields CASSFIAGSYNEQFF.

V gene TRBV19 combines with J gene TRBJ1-6; 8 bases agree with TRBD1. The V segment lost 2 bases and the J segment 5 bases; nucleotides outside the gene matches: 5. This CDR3 region has 16 residues. Germline loops: CDR1 LNHDA, CDR2 SQIVND (reference sequence). CDR3 loop: CASSIYRGLNNSPLHF. CDR3 in DNA: TGTGCCAGTAGTATATACAGGGGGTTGAATAATTCACCCCTCCACTTT.

V usage is TRBV6-5 and J usage is TRBJ2-7; D remains ambiguous. Germline assignment: CDR1 MNHEY and CDR2 SVGAGI. This CDR3 comprises 13 residues. Trimming cost V 2 bases and J 4 bases, with 9 bases left between them. CDR3 bases: TGTGCCAGCAGTTACAAAGTGGGGTACGAGCAGTACTTC. Translation gives CASSYKVGYEQYF.

Points on this clone: The DNA is left out, because the CDR3 cannot be placed on it with certainty; the CDR3 is given as TCRdb lists it. CDR3 in amino acids: CAGPRWGKGIYEQYF. The chain joins TRBV21-1 to TRBJ2-7. TRBV21-1 is a recognized pseudogene. The CDR3 length equals 15 residues, ends included.

The V gene is TRBV6-5, the J gene TRBJ1-1; no clear D. V shed 4 bases and J shed 11 bases, with 17 bases lying between them. This CDR3 has 13 residues. The germline gives CDR1 MNHEY, CDR2 SVGAGI. The DNA of the CDR3 is TGTGCCAGCAGTTTGACCCCGAAAAATTACGCTTTCTTT. It yields the protein CASSLTPKNYAFF.

The chain recombines TRBV5-8 with TRBJ1-5, with 9 nucleotides matching TRBD1. CDR3 length: 15 residues. CDR1 is SGHTS and CDR2 is YDEGEE in the germline V gene. V trimming: 2 bases; J trimming: 7 bases; junction bases outside the gene matches: 7. The CDR3 region is CASSFVPGQGQPQHF. In DNA, the CDR3 is TGTGCCAGCAGCTTTGTCCCGGGACAGGGCCAGCCCCAGCATTTT. The variable domain in full, with the rest retrieved from reference TRBV5-8 and TRBJ1-5, is EAGVTQSPTHLIKTRGQQATLRCSPISGHTSVYWYQQALGLGLQFLLWYDEGEERNRGNFPPRFSGRQFPNYSSELNVNALELEDSALYLCASSFVPGQGQPQHFGDGTRLSIL.

The J gene is TRBJ1-1, the V gene TRBV6-6; D unclear. CDR1 is MNHNY, CDR2 SVGAGI, per germline (reference sequence). The V end lost 0 bases, the J end lost 11 bases, and 7 bases lay between the germline ends. This CDR3 spans 11 amino acids. The CDR3 is CASSYSLIAFF. The CDR3 DNA is TGTGCCAGCAGTTACTCGTTAATTGCTTTCTTT.

The chain is built from TRBV6-6 and TRBJ1-1; D is undetermined. V dropped 6 bases and J dropped 10 bases, with 18 bases sitting between them. This CDR3 contains 13 residues. Germline V gene lookup returns CDR1 MNHNY and CDR2 SVGAGI (reference sequence). The CDR3 nucleotides are TGTGCCAGCAGGGAAAACTCCCGGAAACGAGCTTTCTTT. Amino acid sequence: CASRENSRKRAFF.

This chain uses TRBV27 with TRBJ2-7, with unresolved D. The CDR3 has 13 residues. V lost 6 bases and J 2 bases, leaving 11 bases between the germline ends. The V gene's germline CDR1 is MNHEY and CDR2 SMNVEV (reference sequence). The CDR3, as DNA: TGTGCCAGCAGCCCTTCAGGCCCCTACGAGCAGTACTTC. Its protein is CASSPSGPYEQYF.

The rearrangement uses TRBV9 and TRBJ2-6; maybe TRBD1 (5 bases). With 2 bases removed from V and 2 bases from J, the gap between germline ends came to 8 bases. Germline V gives CDR1 SGDLS, CDR2 YYNGEE. The length of the CDR3 is 15 residues. CDR3 in amino acids: CASSVQGTGANVLTF. The CDR3 DNA follows: TGTGCCAGCAGCGTCCAGGGTACTGGGGCCAACGTCCTGACTTTC.